This TCR beta chain was sequenced in a study of OX40 agonist ivuxolimab in advanced cancers. In the study overall: Participants averaged approximately 65 years of age (range roughly 23 to 85) and were 82.7% male. Findings and caveats of the study: Clonal expansion was seen in CD4+ and CD8+ blood T cells by week 6 at 0.1 to 3.0 mg/kg. Averaging showed that CD8+ T cells had more expanded clones than CD4+ did.

This clone was seen a few times. Its antigen remains unknown. Assay: immunoSEQ multiplex PCR; the TCRdb copy retains only in-frame clones and omits some. This sample has approximately 74,000 clones, with more than 70% found just once. CDR3 length equals 13 residues. V trimming: 3 bases; J trimming: 4 bases; junction bases outside the gene matches: 2. The V gene's germline CDR1 is SGHAT and CDR2 FQNNGV. Systemic immunosuppression or autoimmune disease history was grounds to exclude patients. Here the sequenced sample was CD4+ or CD8+ T cells sorted from blood, taken in a trial of the OX40 agonist ivuxolimab. The origin of this receptor is an adult with an advanced solid tumor such as melanoma, head and neck, liver or kidney cancer. The chain carries TRBV11-2 and TRBJ1-2, with 7 bases lining up with TRBD1. In DNA, the CDR3 is TGTGCCAGCAGCTTCGCAGGGGGCTATGGCTACACCTTC. This encodes CASSFAGGYGYTF.